Below are 18 T cell receptor beta chains sequenced from a single sample in a study of blood T cell repertoires in COVID-19 (dated by TCRdb to 2018 to 2021). The library was generated by the immunoSEQ multiplex PCR assay. TCRdb's version of the immuneACCESS table is confined to in-frame rearrangements and falls short of the full clone set. An unresolved V gene accounts for under half of the shortfall where checked; the remainder is of unknown origin. The sample table contains over 150,000 clones; only one count was recorded for around 82% of them. Over 0.55% of the sample is taken by the ten largest. Sequenced sample: peripheral blood. Source of these receptors: a man between 60 and 70 years old with COVID-19, enrolled during active disease.

In its sample, this clone was seen once. CDR3 nucleotides: TGTGCCAGCAGTTTTGAGAGGGAGAATTCACCCCTCCACTTT. Amino acid sequence: CASSFERENSPLHF. The V gene is TRBV28, the J gene TRBJ1-6; D is ambiguous. The V end lost 3 bases, the J end lost 7 bases, and 10 bases lay between the germline ends. CDR1 and CDR2 (germline): MDHEN, SYDVKM. The CDR3 contains 14 residues.

The chain joins TRBV4-1 to TRBJ2-3, with D tentatively TRBD2 (7 bases). V was pared by 6 bases and J by 5 bases, with 21 bases between. This CDR3 contains 16 residues. In germline, CDR1 is MGHRA, CDR2 YSYEKL. The CDR3 DNA reads as TGCGCCAGCAGGAAAGGAGGGGCGGGGGCCCAAGATACGCAGTATTTT. This gives the protein CASRKGGAGAQDTQYF.

The V gene is TRBV18, the J gene TRBJ2-2; 8 bases align to TRBD2. The CDR3 totals 16 residues. J gave up 0 bases and V 3 bases, and 3 bases lay outside the gene matches. Germline V gives CDR1 KGHSH, CDR2 LQKENI. Here the CDR3 DNA reads TGTGCCAGCTCACCCTCGGGGGGGGCGAACACCGGGGAGCTGTTTTTT. It encodes CASSPSGGANTGELFF. Filled out from reference TRBV18 and TRBJ2-2, the complete variable domain reads NAGVMQNPRHLVRRRGQEARLRCSPMKGHSHVYWYRQLPEEGLKFMVYLQKENIIDESGMPKERFSAEFPKEGPSILRIQQVVRGDSAAYFCASSPSGGANTGELFFGEGSRLTVL.

This clone occurred once. The chain links TRBV5-1 to TRBJ1-4; unclear D gene. The CDR3 extends over 15 amino acids. Germline values: CDR1 SGHRS, CDR2 YFSETQ. V lost 1 base and J 7 bases, leaving 14 bases between the germline ends. The CDR3 is CASSLSDARSEKLFF. For the CDR3, the DNA is TGCGCCAGCAGCTTGAGCGATGCAAGGAGTGAAAAACTGTTTTTT.

V and J are TRBV5-1 and TRBJ2-6; TRBD1 matches at 9 bases. Germline CDR1 SGHRS, CDR2 YFSETQ. Trimming took 4 bases from V and 2 from J; bases not matched to a gene: 19. The CDR3 extends over 21 amino acids. CDR3 amino acids: CASSLYPGTGTRMAGANVLTF. CDR3 nucleotide sequence: TGCGCCAGCAGCCTTTATCCCGGGACAGGGACGCGGATGGCTGGGGCCAACGTCCTGACTTTC. Complete variable domain (other parts from reference TRBV5-1 and TRBJ2-6): KAGVTQTPRYLIKTRGQQVTLSCSPISGHRSVSWYQQTPGQGLQFLFEYFSETQRNKGNFPGRFSGRQFSNSRSEMNVSTLELGDSALYLCASSLYPGTGTRMAGANVLTFGAGSRLTVL.

Only a few counts were recorded for this clone. The chain employs TRBV7-9 and TRBJ2-1; tentative D call: TRBD1 (6 bases). The CDR3 sequence is 15 residues long. The ends were cut back, 5 bases at V and 5 bases at J, with 16 bases in the middle. Germline CDR1 is SEHNR and CDR2 is FQNEAQ (reference sequence). For the CDR3, the DNA is TGTGCCAGCAGCGAAACAGGGTCCAGCCACAATGAGCAGTTCTTC. Translating it yields CASSETGSSHNEQFF.

The genes are TRBV6-1 and TRBJ1-5; D gene ambiguous. CDR3 size: 13 residues. CDR1 MNHNS and CDR2 SASEGT come from the germline V gene. The germline V and J ends were trimmed by 2 bases and 6 bases, with 8 bases remaining between them. The CDR3 loop reads CASSEINGQPQHF. As DNA, the CDR3 is TGTGCCAGCAGTGAAATAAACGGTCAGCCCCAGCATTTT.

This chain links TRBV29-1 with TRBJ1-1; D call uncertain. This CDR3 region has 14 residues. CDR1 and CDR2 from the germline V gene are SQVTM and ANQGSEA. The V and J ends lost 7 bases and 0 bases respectively, with 15 bases between them. CDR3 in DNA: TGCAGCGCTGTTACGGGTATTATGAACACTGAAGCTTTCTTT. Its protein product is CSAVTGIMNTEAFF.

The chain has TRBV7-6 and TRBJ2-5; 9 bases agree with TRBD2. V lost 5 bases to trimming and J lost 4 bases; unmatched junction nucleotides: 8. The CDR3 runs 15 residues. CDR1 and CDR2 (germline): SGHVS, FNYEAQ. CDR3 sequence (DNA): TGTGCCAGCAGCAAGCGGGGGGAGGATATAGAGACCCAGTACTTC. Its protein is CASSKRGEDIETQYF.

This rearrangement joins TRBV3-1 (or the pseudogene TRBV3-2) to TRBJ1-2; D not resolved. The CDR3 covers 13 residues. The V end was cut by 2 bases, the J end by 8 bases, with 12 bases between. From germline, CDR1 is LGHDT and CDR2 YNNKEL (reference sequence). The CDR3 loop is CASSQQKNGGYTF. The CDR3 DNA reads as TGTGCCAGCAGCCAACAAAAAAACGGGGGCTACACCTTC.

The chain combines TRBV15 with TRBJ2-1; the match to TRBD2 covers 10 bases. CDR3 size: 16 residues. Germline CDR1 LNHNV, CDR2 YYDKDF (reference sequence). V gave up 0 bases and J gave up 9 bases; unmatched junction bases: 8. The CDR3 DNA reads TGTGCCACCAGCAGAGATCACCTAGCGGGAGCATCTGAGCAGTTCTTC. Its translation: CATSRDHLAGASEQFF.

The chain has TRBV4-1 and TRBJ2-3; D perhaps matches TRBD1 (6 bases). The CDR3 contains 16 residues. The germline V gene encodes CDR1 MGHRA and CDR2 YSYEKL. The V and J ends lost 3 bases and 1 base respectively, with 14 bases between them. CDR3 nucleotides: TGCGCCAGCAGCCAGGGTGTTGGGGGCGGCACAGATACGCAGTATTTT. Encoded protein: CASSQGVGGGTDTQYF.

The chain links TRBV9 to TRBJ1-5, with TRBD1 identical over 10 bases. The CDR3 loop spans 15 amino acids. The germline gives CDR1 SGDLS, CDR2 YYNGEE. The J segment lost 6 bases and the V segment lost 4 bases, leaving 7 bases of the junction unmatched. CDR3 sequence: CASSLGQGDRQPQHF. CDR3 DNA sequence: TGTGCCAGCAGCCTTGGACAGGGGGATCGTCAGCCCCAGCATTTT.

The chain combines TRBV5-5 with TRBJ2-7, with D possibly TRBD2 on 6 matching bases. The CDR3 spans 14 residues. Germline V gene data show CDR1 as SGHKS and CDR2 as YYEKEE (reference sequence). Trimming removed 0 bases at V and 3 bases at J, with 10 bases between. For the CDR3, the DNA is TGTGCCAGCAGCTTGGCAGGAGGGGTCTACGAGCAGTACTTC. Translating it yields CASSLAGGVYEQYF. Full variable domain (missing parts from reference TRBV5-5 and TRBJ2-7): DAGVTQSPTHLIKTRGQQVTLRCSPISGHKSVSWYQQVLGQGPQFIFQYYEKEERGRGNFPDRFSARQFPNYSSELNVNALLLGDSALYLCASSLAGGVYEQYFGPGTRLTVT.

This rearrangement joins TRBV9 to TRBJ1-6; 7 positions agree with TRBD1. CDR1 and CDR2 (germline): SGDLS, YYNGEE. CDR3 length equals 20 residues. The junction had 12 bases not matched to a gene; V was cut back by 0 bases and J by 0 bases. The DNA of the CDR3 is TGTGCCAGCAGCGTAGCGAACATTTTACAGGGGAGCTCCTATAATTCACCCCTCCACTTT. Residues: CASSVANILQGSSYNSPLHF.

V gene TRBV12-3 or TRBV12-4 combines with J gene TRBJ2-1; D unclear. The V and J ends lost 6 bases and 4 bases respectively, with 4 bases between them. The length of the CDR3 is 11 residues. CDR3 loop: CASSFYNEQFF. The CDR3 coding sequence is TGTGCCAGCAGCTTTTACAATGAGCAGTTCTTC.

J is TRBJ1-2 and V is TRBV14, with TRBD1 matching 11 bases. From germline, CDR1 is SGHDN and CDR2 FVKESK. Trimming cost V 4 bases and J 5 bases; bases outside gene matches: 6. The CDR3 runs 15 residues. DNA for the CDR3: TGTGCCAGCAGCCGGGACAGGGGGTCAAATTATGGCTACACCTTC. Translating gives CASSRDRGSNYGYTF.

V is TRBV5-8 and J is TRBJ1-5; TRBD1 is a possible D gene (5 bases). Germline V gene sequence: CDR1 SGHTS, CDR2 YDEGEE. The CDR3 runs 13 residues. V lost 4 bases and J 6 bases, leaving 11 bases between the germline ends. CDR3 loop: CASSQGPFQPQHF. In nucleotides, the CDR3 is TGTGCCAGCAGCCAGGGCCCTTTTCAGCCCCAGCATTTT. The full variable domain, rest sourced from reference TRBV5-8 and TRBJ1-5, is EAGVTQSPTHLIKTRGQQATLRCSPISGHTSVYWYQQALGLGLQFLLWYDEGEERNRGNFPPRFSGRQFPNYSSELNVNALELEDSALYLCASSQGPFQPQHFGDGTRLSIL.